The 15 T cell receptor beta chains below were found in one sample sequenced in a study of blood T cells in healthy people across ages. Combining a sample-barcoded 5' primer with a J-beta primer mix, a second PCR ran for roughly 7 to 11 cycles. TCRdb passed the 5' RACE reads through MiXCR, listing each CDR3 protein once. The sample has 500,000 to 550,000 distinct CDR3 sequences; 24% are singletons. Another study also made use of these data, one on T cells of mothers and their children.

The sequencing input was blood. The receptor source for this set is a boy under 18 in good health.

This clonotype was picked up many times. The chain joins TRBV14 to TRBJ2-4; D may match TRBD1 or TRBD2 (5 bases each). Trimming removed 4 bases at V and 5 bases at J, with 12 bases between. Germline lookup yields CDR1 SGHDN and CDR2 FVKESK. There are 14 residues in the CDR3. The CDR3 nucleotides are TGTGCCAGCAGCCCCCGAGGGGCAGAAAACATTCAGTACTTC. This sequence encodes CASSPRGAENIQYF.

The rearrangement joins TRBV20-1 to TRBJ1-1; D gene unclear. With 7 bases removed from V and 3 bases from J, the gap between germline ends came to 9 bases. This CDR3 contains 11 residues. CDR1 is DFQATT and CDR2 is SNEGSKA in the germline V gene (reference sequence). CDR3: CSGVGDTEAFF. The CDR3 DNA reads TGCAGTGGAGTGGGCGACACTGAAGCTTTCTTT.

In its sample, this clonotype was seen a few times. The V gene is TRBV7-2, the J gene TRBJ2-5; D gene ambiguous. The DNA end lines up better with TRBJ2-7; the J call may be wrong. Per the germline V gene, CDR1 is SGHTA and CDR2 is FQGNSA. This CDR3 is 12 amino acids long. The CDR3 sequence: CASTEDHYEQYF. DNA of the CDR3: TGTGCCAGCACCGAGGACCACTACGAGCAGTACTTC.

Concerning this clonotype: This may come from a read error, since a much larger clone is one base off. The chain has TRBV11-2 and TRBJ2-5, with D hard to call. With 7 bases removed from V and 1 base from J, the gap between germline ends came to 7 bases. The CDR3 length is 12 residues. Per the germline V gene, CDR1 is SGHAT and CDR2 is FQNNGV. The CDR3 loop is CASTQLQETQYF. CDR3 nucleotide sequence: TGTGCCAGCACCCAACTCCAAGAGACCCAGTACTTC.

V gene TRBV4-3 combines with J gene TRBJ2-7; D uncertain. Germline V gene lookup returns CDR1 LGHNA and CDR2 YSLEER. V was pared by 0 bases and J by 5 bases, with 11 bases between. The CDR3 covers 14 residues. CDR3 loop: CASSQETGADEQYF. In DNA, the CDR3 is TGCGCCAGCAGCCAAGAAACTGGCGCGGACGAGCAGTACTTC.

The table lists this clonotype with many counts. This chain connects TRBV9 to TRBJ2-2, with D hard to call. This CDR3 contains 13 residues. CDR1 and CDR2 from the germline V gene are SGDLS and YYNGEE. V gave up 0 bases and J gave up 4 bases, with 4 bases separating them. CDR3 region: CASSVEGTGELFF. CDR3 in DNA: TGTGCCAGCAGCGTAGAGGGCACCGGGGAGCTGTTTTTT.

This chain connects TRBV4-3 to TRBJ1-1; the D gene is possibly TRBD1 (5 bases). The germline gives CDR1 LGHNA, CDR2 YSLEER. With 4 bases removed from V and 1 base from J, the gap between germline ends came to 19 bases. The CDR3 is 17 residues long. As DNA, the CDR3 is TGCGCCAGCAGCCCAGATCTCGGAGGGGTATCGAACACTGAAGCTTTCTTT. Translating it yields CASSPDLGGVSNTEAFF.

In this sample, this clonotype turned up a few times. The chain is built from TRBV29-1 and TRBJ2-7, with 7 bases lining up with TRBD2. This CDR3 has 15 amino acids. J was trimmed by 4 bases and V by 3 bases; bases with no gene match: 12. CDR1 is SQVTM, CDR2 ANQGSEA, per germline. CDR3 in amino acids: CSVDFRRESGYEQYF. The CDR3 region has the DNA TGCAGCGTTGACTTCCGGCGGGAGTCGGGGTACGAGCAGTACTTC.

The rearrangement links TRBV19 to TRBJ2-1; D possibly uses TRBD1 or TRBD2 (5 bases each). Per the germline V gene, CDR1 is LNHDA and CDR2 is SQIVND (reference sequence). The CDR3 is 15 residues long. V dropped 3 bases and J dropped 0 bases, with 9 bases sitting between them. As DNA, the CDR3 is TGTGCCAGTAGTATCCCTGGGGGCTCCTACAATGAGCAGTTCTTC. Encoded protein: CASSIPGGSYNEQFF.

V gene TRBV4-1 combines with J gene TRBJ2-4; 9 nucleotides align to TRBD2. The CDR3 extends over 16 amino acids. V shed 0 bases, J shed 8 bases, and the junction held 8 bases outside the gene matches. The germline V gene encodes CDR1 MGHRA and CDR2 YSYEKL. The CDR3 sequence is CASSQEGGRGRDIQYF. CDR3 sequence (DNA): TGCGCCAGCAGCCAAGAGGGCGGGAGGGGGCGGGACATTCAGTACTTC.

This clonotype was seen a few times. The chain employs TRBV3-1 and TRBJ2-6, with D perhaps TRBD1 (6 bases). CDR3 length equals 16 residues. V lost 4 bases and J 0 bases, leaving 10 bases between the germline ends. From germline, CDR1 is LGHDT and CDR2 YNNKEL (reference sequence). CDR3 amino acids: CASSPTGSSGANVLTF. CDR3 nucleotide sequence: TGTGCCAGCAGCCCGACAGGAAGCTCTGGGGCCAACGTCCTGACTTTC.

This clonotype was observed a few times. V gene TRBV4-2 combines with J gene TRBJ2-4; D is undetermined. Germline CDR1 is LGHNA and CDR2 is YNFKEQ. V dropped 0 bases and J dropped 0 bases, with 9 bases sitting between them. This CDR3 has 16 residues. The CDR3 reads CASSQDLGLAKNIQYF. The CDR3 DNA reads TGTGCCAGCAGCCAAGATTTGGGGTTAGCCAAAAACATTCAGTACTTC.

The chain links TRBV15 to TRBJ2-7; D may be TRBD2 (6 bases). V was pared by 0 bases and J by 2 bases, with 8 bases between. Germline CDR1 is LNHNV and CDR2 is YYDKDF (reference sequence). The CDR3 length is 14 residues. CDR3 sequence: CATSRDSGAYEQYF. The CDR3 DNA reads as TGTGCCACCAGCAGAGATAGCGGCGCCTACGAGCAGTACTTC.

Only a few counts were recorded for this clonotype. The chain combines TRBV7-2 with TRBJ2-2; TRBD2 aligns across 15 bases. Germline CDR1 reads SGHTA; CDR2 reads FQGNSA. J was trimmed by 4 bases and V by 3 bases; bases with no gene match: 6. The length of the CDR3 is 18 residues. The CDR3 sequence: CASSFGLAGGPATGELFF. The CDR3 nucleotides are TGTGCCAGCAGCTTCGGACTAGCGGGAGGGCCGGCCACCGGGGAGCTGTTTTTT.

As for this clonotype: The junction differs from germline at one of its ends, possibly a read error. The chain recombines TRBV10-1 with TRBJ2-7, with D perhaps matching TRBD1 or TRBD2 (5 bases each). The length of the CDR3 is 12 residues. Germline values: CDR1 WNHNN, CDR2 SYGVQD (reference sequence). Written as DNA, the CDR3 is TGCGCCAGCTCCCTATGTGGGGCGGGCGGCATCTTC. Translating it yields CASSLCGAGGIF.